This T cell receptor (beta chain) came from a study of OX40 agonist ivuxolimab in advanced cancers. On the study more broadly: Three patients got partial responses; one had hepatocellular carcinoma and two had cutaneous melanoma. Study outcomes and limitations: Relatively little clonal expansion, among the lowest observed, appeared in partial responders at 0.1-3.0 mg/kg. In general, CD8+ T cells held more expanded clones than CD4+ did, on average.

As to this clone: The target antigen is unknown.

The assay was immunoSEQ multiplex PCR, and TCRdb's table has in-frame clones only and misses some. The profile covers about 67,000 clones, with around 85% appearing a single time and about 0.61% taken by the ten largest. The CDR3 length is 13 residues. Trimming shortened V by 6 bases and J by 4 bases, and 12 bases separated the two germline ends. Germline V gives CDR1 SGHTA, CDR2 FQGNSA. The sequenced sample was CD4+ or CD8+ T cells sorted from blood, obtained in a trial of the OX40 agonist ivuxolimab. The rearrangement uses TRBV7-2 and TRBJ1-1; D is unresolved. The clonotype was recovered from an adult with an advanced solid tumor such as melanoma, head and neck, liver or kidney cancer. CDR3 protein: CASSPFAVTEAFF. CDR3 nucleotides: TGTGCCAGCAGTCCTTTCGCAGTCACTGAAGCTTTCTTT.